The TCR beta chain under discussion was sequenced for a study of T cells after yellow fever vaccination. Study conclusions and caveats: Most primary-vaccination clones recurred post-booster (nearly 98% CD4, 85% to 90% CD8).

As TCR cDNA was made by 5'RACE template switching, a universal primer site and UMIs were added. Each CDR3 protein is one row after TCRdb ran MiXCR on the 5' RACE reads. In the table there are about 340,000 distinct CDR3 sequences, 8.7% of which are singletons. This clonotype occurred many times. Its antigen is unidentified. The length of the CDR3 is 12 residues. CDR1 and CDR2 from the germline V gene are SGHTA and FQGNSA. Deletions cut 2 bases from V and 6 bases from J, with 7 bases between. The sequencing here drew on PBMCs, taken on the day of the first yellow fever vaccination. The chain carries TRBV7-2 and TRBJ2-5; D remains unclear. The origin of this receptor is a man younger than 35 who received the YFV17D yellow fever vaccine. Here the CDR3 reads CASSLYRQTQYF. Written as DNA, the CDR3 is TGTGCCAGCAGCTTATACCGACAGACCCAGTACTTC.